This T cell receptor (beta chain) was sequenced for a study of long-term antiretroviral therapy in people with HIV. The CDR3 loop spans 15 amino acids. Trimming cost V 4 bases and J 1 base, with 14 bases left between them. Germline V CDR1 and CDR2: SGHDN, FVKESK. A single count supports this clone. The run of the v3.0 immunoSEQ assay was at survey level. This table comes from immunoSEQ multiplex PCR, and its TCRdb copy is limited to in-frame clones, with some not included. There are approximately 22,000 clones in the sample; roughly 86% occur only once, and approximately 4.6% lies in the top ten. The receptor was derived from a man aged 60-69 years with HIV. The chain is built from TRBV14 and TRBJ2-7; D possibly corresponds to TRBD1 (5 bases). This specimen consisted of unsorted PBMCs, obtained 1.3 years after starting antiretroviral therapy. The CDR3 region is CASSLYYDSSYEQYF. The CDR3, as DNA: TGTGCCAGCAGCCTTTACTACGACAGTTCCTACGAGCAGTACTTC.